This TCR beta chain comes out of a study of control samples from healthy donors and cancer patients. Germline loops: CDR1 DFQATT, CDR2 SNEGSKA (reference sequence). The V end was cut by 3 bases, the J end by 6 bases, with 21 bases between. The CDR3 is 16 residues long. The protocol was immunoSEQ multiplex PCR, while the TCRdb copy is restricted to in-frame clones and leaves out a portion. The data show around 79,000 clones, 93% seen once. The source of this sequence is a woman in her thirties or forties with lung cancer. This chain uses TRBV20-1 with TRBJ1-5; TRBD1 might be the D (5 bases). Sequenced input: PBMCs. The CDR3 bases are TGCAGTGCTAGTGGGGGGGGAGCGTCTCGAAGTCAGCCCCAGCATTTT. Translation: CSASGGGASRSQPQHF.